Listed below are T cell receptor beta chains from one sample, sequenced in a study of early stage breast cancer tumors. TCRdb's table, derived via immunoSEQ multiplex PCR, lists solely in-frame clones and lacks some. The table records about 51,000 clones, around 80% of them present only once. Sequenced sample: blood. The receptors derive from a person aged 40 to 50 with breast cancer. Each CDR3 is given with its conserved first and last residue. The order of the fields is clone size, V gene, J gene, D gene, CDR3 protein, CDR3 DNA. The D gene is left open where the match is weak. Clone size appears in some rows only: once, few, many, or a class for an expanded clone.

abundance: NA; v_gene: TRBV19; j_gene: TRBJ1-1; d_gene: TRBD1; CDR3aa: CASSRGATGGAVNTEAFF; CDR3nt: TGTGCCAGTAGCCGGGGGGCGACAGGGGGCGCCGTGAACACTGAAGCTTTCTTT
abundance: few; v_gene: TRBV27; j_gene: TRBJ1-3; d_gene: NA; CDR3aa: CASSSASGNTIYF; CDR3nt: TGTGCCAGCAGTTCGGCCTCTGGAAACACCATATATTTT
abundance: NA; v_gene: TRBV30; j_gene: TRBJ1-1; d_gene: NA; CDR3aa: CAWSPSSSEAFF; CDR3nt: TGTGCCTGGAGTCCTTCTAGCAGCGAAGCTTTCTTT
abundance: NA; v_gene: TRBV6-1; j_gene: TRBJ2-3; d_gene: NA; CDR3aa: CASRGGREDVKQYF; CDR3nt: TGTGCCAGCAGGGGGGGAAGGGAGGATGTTAAGCAGTATTTT
abundance: NA; v_gene: TRBV6-5; j_gene: TRBJ1-2; d_gene: NA; CDR3aa: CASRPVGYGYTF; CDR3nt: TGTGCCAGCAGACCTGTAGGCTATGGCTACACCTTC
abundance: NA; v_gene: TRBV30; j_gene: TRBJ2-7; d_gene: NA; CDR3aa: CAWGGQLGYEQYF; CDR3nt: TGTGCCTGGGGCGGACAGCTAGGCTACGAGCAGTACTTC
abundance: few; v_gene: TRBV10-3; j_gene: TRBJ2-1; d_gene: TRBD2; CDR3aa: CAITIAGGPYNEQFF; CDR3nt: TGTGCCATCACTATAGCGGGAGGGCCCTACAATGAGCAGTTCTTC
abundance: NA; v_gene: TRBV6-5; j_gene: TRBJ2-2; d_gene: TRBD1; CDR3aa: CASSYHRGSNTGELFF; CDR3nt: TGTGCCAGCAGTTACCACAGGGGATCGAACACCGGGGAGCTGTTTTTT
abundance: NA; v_gene: TRBV5-1; j_gene: TRBJ2-1; d_gene: NA; CDR3aa: CASSFFLGGEQFF; CDR3nt: TGCGCCAGCAGCTTCTTCTTAGGGGGTGAGCAGTTCTTC
abundance: NA; v_gene: TRBV19; j_gene: TRBJ1-2; d_gene: TRBD1; CDR3aa: CASSRGLGYTF; CDR3nt: TGTGCCAGTTCGAGGGGGCTCGGCTACACCTTC
abundance: NA; v_gene: TRBV18; j_gene: TRBJ1-3; d_gene: NA; CDR3aa: CASSPPTNSGNTIYF; CDR3nt: TGTGCCAGCTCACCACCGACGAACTCTGGAAACACCATATATTTT
abundance: NA; v_gene: TRBV7-6; j_gene: TRBJ2-7; d_gene: TRBD2; CDR3aa: CASSLVVAGSYEQYF; CDR3nt: TGTGCCAGCAGCTTAGTAGTAGCGGGGTCCTACGAGCAGTACTTC
abundance: NA; v_gene: TRBV7-8; j_gene: TRBJ1-3; d_gene: NA; CDR3aa: CASSLTVLAGNTIYF; CDR3nt: TGTGCCAGCAGCTTGACAGTCCTCGCTGGAAACACCATATATTTT
abundance: NA; v_gene: TRBV5-4; j_gene: TRBJ2-7; d_gene: NA; CDR3aa: CASSSDLAFTAGDEQYF; CDR3nt: TGTGCCAGCAGCTCCGACCTTGCCTTCACGGCAGGCGACGAGCAGTACTTC
abundance: NA; v_gene: TRBV10-3; j_gene: TRBJ2-7; d_gene: NA; CDR3aa: CATRDQKYEQYF; CDR3nt: TGTGCCACAAGGGACCAAAAATACGAGCAGTACTTC
abundance: NA; v_gene: TRBV11-2; j_gene: TRBJ1-2; d_gene: NA; CDR3aa: CASSLSRANYGYTF; CDR3nt: TGTGCCAGCAGCTTAAGTCGCGCTAACTATGGCTACACCTTC
abundance: NA; v_gene: TRBV6-1; j_gene: TRBJ2-7; d_gene: TRBD2; CDR3aa: CASRPLAGGWYEQYF; CDR3nt: TGTGCCAGCAGACCTCTAGCGGGAGGCTGGTACGAGCAGTACTTC
abundance: NA; v_gene: TRBV29-1; j_gene: TRBJ2-5; d_gene: NA; CDR3aa: CSVESGSGEETQYF; CDR3nt: TGCAGCGTTGAAAGTGGGTCAGGGGAAGAGACCCAGTACTTC
abundance: NA; v_gene: TRBV6-5; j_gene: TRBJ2-7; d_gene: TRBD2; CDR3aa: CASSYPTSGSYEQYF; CDR3nt: TGTGCCAGCAGTTACCCCACTAGCGGGTCCTACGAGCAGTACTTC
abundance: NA; v_gene: TRBV28; j_gene: TRBJ2-5; d_gene: NA; CDR3aa: CASTSRGIETQYF; CDR3nt: TGTGCCAGCACCTCCAGGGGAATCGAGACCCAGTACTTC
abundance: NA; v_gene: TRBV6-6; j_gene: TRBJ2-7; d_gene: NA; CDR3aa: CASSYEQSYEQYF; CDR3nt: TGTGCCAGCAGTTACGAACAGTCCTACGAGCAGTACTTC
abundance: once; v_gene: TRBV27; j_gene: TRBJ2-3; d_gene: NA; CDR3aa: CASSLASLTDTQYF; CDR3nt: TGTGCCAGCAGTTTAGCTAGCCTAACAGATACGCAGTATTTT
abundance: once; v_gene: TRBV5-6; j_gene: TRBJ2-3; d_gene: NA; CDR3aa: CASSDSGFTMTDTQYF; CDR3nt: TGTGCCAGCAGCGATAGTGGATTTACTATGACAGATACGCAGTATTTT
abundance: NA; v_gene: TRBV15; j_gene: TRBJ2-5; d_gene: NA; CDR3aa: CATSRDQGRETQYF; CDR3nt: TGTGCCACCAGCAGAGATCAAGGGAGGGAGACCCAGTACTTC
abundance: NA; v_gene: TRBV30; j_gene: TRBJ2-3; d_gene: NA; CDR3aa: CACGWDDFTTDTQYF; CDR3nt: TGTGCCTGTGGATGGGATGACTTCACCACAGATACGCAGTATTTT
abundance: NA; v_gene: TRBV27; j_gene: TRBJ1-2; d_gene: TRBD1; CDR3aa: CASSPRTGVGYGYTF; CDR3nt: TGTGCCAGCAGTCCTCGCACAGGGGTCGGGTATGGCTACACCTTC
abundance: NA; v_gene: TRBV14; j_gene: TRBJ2-3; d_gene: NA; CDR3aa: CASSYTPWGTQYF; CDR3nt: TGTGCCAGCAGCTACACCCCGTGGGGTACGCAGTATTTT
abundance: NA; v_gene: TRBV6-5; j_gene: TRBJ1-5; d_gene: NA; CDR3aa: CASSSRQTSNQPQHF; CDR3nt: TGTGCCAGCAGCTCACGACAAACTAGCAATCAGCCCCAGCATTTT
abundance: once; v_gene: TRBV30; j_gene: TRBJ2-3; d_gene: TRBD2; CDR3aa: CAWTPLAGLRDTQYF; CDR3nt: TGTGCCTGGACACCCCTAGCGGGACTACGAGATACGCAGTATTTT
abundance: NA; v_gene: TRBV5-4; j_gene: TRBJ2-7; d_gene: TRBD2; CDR3aa: CASSRPSGGGLGEQYF; CDR3nt: TGTGCCAGCAGCCGGCCCTCGGGGGGAGGGTTGGGAGAGCAGTACTTC
abundance: NA; v_gene: TRBV30; j_gene: TRBJ2-7; d_gene: NA; CDR3aa: CAWSQDTGLEQYF; CDR3nt: TGTGCCTGGAGTCAAGACACAGGGCTAGAGCAGTACTTC
abundance: NA; v_gene: TRBV9; j_gene: TRBJ2-7; d_gene: NA; CDR3aa: CASSVGASGAGVYEQYF; CDR3nt: TGTGCCAGCAGCGTAGGTGCCAGCGGGGCAGGGGTTTATGAGCAGTACTTC
abundance: NA; v_gene: TRBV20-1; j_gene: TRBJ2-5; d_gene: NA; CDR3aa: CSPVEDQTQYF; CDR3nt: TGCAGCCCCGTAGAGGATCAGACCCAGTACTTC
abundance: NA; v_gene: TRBV5-1; j_gene: TRBJ2-2; d_gene: NA; CDR3aa: CASSLRDPPTGELFF; CDR3nt: TGCGCCAGCAGCTTGCGTGATCCCCCCACCGGGGAGCTGTTTTTT
abundance: NA; v_gene: TRBV1; j_gene: TRBJ2-1; d_gene: NA; CDR3aa: CTRPGTSGPRSSYNEQFF; CDR3nt: TGCACCAGACCCGGGACTAGCGGACCAAGGAGCTCCTACAATGAGCAGTTCTTC
abundance: NA; v_gene: TRBV4-2; j_gene: TRBJ1-1; d_gene: NA; CDR3aa: CASSQRGHTEAFF; CDR3nt: TGTGCCAGCAGCCAACGGGGTCACACTGAAGCTTTCTTT
abundance: NA; v_gene: TRBV27; j_gene: TRBJ2-2; d_gene: NA; CDR3aa: CASRNRLNTGELFF; CDR3nt: TGTGCCAGCAGGAACAGGTTAAACACCGGGGAGCTGTTTTTT
abundance: NA; v_gene: TRBV7-8; j_gene: TRBJ2-7; d_gene: TRBD2; CDR3aa: CATTSGRTYEQYF; CDR3nt: TGTGCCACGACTAGCGGTCGTACCTACGAGCAGTACTTC
abundance: NA; v_gene: TRBV10-1; j_gene: TRBJ2-3; d_gene: NA; CDR3aa: CARVPKGQGSTDTQYF; CDR3nt: TGCGCCAGGGTTCCGAAAGGGCAGGGGAGCACAGATACGCAGTATTTT
abundance: few; v_gene: TRBV11-2; j_gene: TRBJ2-7; d_gene: TRBD1; CDR3aa: CASSRRTGGFYEQYF; CDR3nt: TGTGCCAGCAGCCGACGGACAGGGGGCTTCTACGAGCAGTACTTC
abundance: NA; v_gene: TRBV2; j_gene: TRBJ1-1; d_gene: NA; CDR3aa: CASSQRLGGDTEAFF; CDR3nt: TGTGCCAGCAGTCAAAGGTTGGGTGGGGACACTGAAGCTTTCTTT
abundance: NA; v_gene: TRBV7-9; j_gene: TRBJ2-3; d_gene: NA; CDR3aa: CASSFRSGLGTQYF; CDR3nt: TGTGCCAGCAGCTTCAGGTCTGGTTTAGGTACGCAGTATTTT
abundance: NA; v_gene: TRBV5-8; j_gene: TRBJ2-7; d_gene: NA; CDR3aa: CASSLVSYEQYF; CDR3nt: TGTGCCAGCAGCTTGGTCAGCTACGAGCAGTACTTC
abundance: NA; v_gene: TRBV7-9; j_gene: TRBJ2-6; d_gene: TRBD2; CDR3aa: CASSLGVAGGVLAANVLTF; CDR3nt: TGTGCCAGCAGCTTAGGAGTAGCGGGAGGCGTTTTAGCGGCCAACGTCCTGACTTTC
abundance: NA; v_gene: TRBV30; j_gene: TRBJ2-7; d_gene: NA; CDR3aa: CAWTAPSTLYEQYF; CDR3nt: TGTGCCTGGACGGCCCCGTCCACCCTCTACGAGCAGTACTTC
abundance: NA; v_gene: TRBV15; j_gene: TRBJ2-1; d_gene: NA; CDR3aa: CATSRDLMEGKHNEQFF; CDR3nt: TGTGCCACCAGCAGAGATTTGATGGAGGGGAAACACAATGAGCAGTTCTTC
abundance: NA; v_gene: TRBV4-2; j_gene: TRBJ2-1; d_gene: TRBD2; CDR3aa: CASSQELAGGKYNEQFF; CDR3nt: TGTGCCAGCAGCCAAGAACTAGCGGGAGGCAAATACAATGAGCAGTTCTTC
abundance: NA; v_gene: TRBV27; j_gene: TRBJ1-5; d_gene: NA; CDR3aa: CASSLAGTYRNQPQHF; CDR3nt: TGTGCCAGCAGTTTAGCAGGGACGTATCGCAATCAGCCCCAGCATTTT
abundance: once; v_gene: TRBV9; j_gene: TRBJ2-7; d_gene: TRBD1; CDR3aa: CASSVGTGPGYEQYF; CDR3nt: TGTGCCAGCAGCGTAGGGACAGGACCCGGCTACGAGCAGTACTTC
abundance: NA; v_gene: TRBV4-1; j_gene: TRBJ1-4; d_gene: NA; CDR3aa: CASSPEGSQVDEKLFF; CDR3nt: TGCGCCAGCAGCCCTGAGGGGTCCCAGGTGGATGAAAAACTGTTTTTT
abundance: NA; v_gene: TRBV10-3; j_gene: TRBJ2-7; d_gene: NA; CDR3aa: CAISERGEYEQYF; CDR3nt: TGTGCCATCAGTGAGCGGGGAGAATACGAGCAGTACTTC
abundance: NA; v_gene: TRBV7-9; j_gene: TRBJ1-1; d_gene: NA; CDR3aa: CASSFHENTEAFF; CDR3nt: TGTGCCAGCAGCTTCCATGAGAACACTGAAGCTTTCTTT
abundance: NA; v_gene: TRBV6-5; j_gene: TRBJ1-2; d_gene: NA; CDR3aa: CASRRGRLANYGYTF; CDR3nt: TGTGCCAGCAGGCGGGGACGGTTAGCTAACTATGGCTACACCTTC
abundance: NA; v_gene: TRBV5-6; j_gene: TRBJ2-7; d_gene: TRBD1; CDR3aa: CASSWDRARGYEQYF; CDR3nt: TGTGCCAGCAGCTGGGACAGGGCCCGAGGCTACGAGCAGTACTTC
abundance: few; v_gene: TRBV2; j_gene: TRBJ2-2; d_gene: NA; CDR3aa: CASTAWPNRVEVKTGELFF; CDR3nt: TGTGCCAGCACTGCGTGGCCGAACAGGGTAGAGGTAAAGACCGGGGAGCTGTTTTTT
abundance: NA; v_gene: TRBV15; j_gene: TRBJ1-5; d_gene: NA; CDR3aa: CATSRDTQPQHF; CDR3nt: TGTGCCACCAGCAGAGATACTCAGCCCCAGCATTTT
abundance: NA; v_gene: TRBV7-2; j_gene: TRBJ2-4; d_gene: NA; CDR3aa: CASSSGTLTQYF; CDR3nt: TGTGCCAGCAGCTCCGGGACTCTTACTCAGTACTTC